One sample yielded the 3 T cell receptor beta chains listed below, sequenced in a study of low-dose radiotherapy and immunotherapy resistance in tumors. TRAV- and TRBV-specific primers primed first-strand cDNA, covering alpha and beta chains. For amplifying TCRs, the PCR ran for around 20 cycles with Phusion, which was used together with a constant-region primer and the adapter on the V primers. One entry per CDR3 protein, called by TCRdb with MiXCR from the reads. The sample lists roughly 40,000 distinct CDR3 sequences; 25% to 30% were seen once. Time point: after trial treatment. Regarding treatment: LDRT plus nivolumab, ipilimumab, low-dose cyclophosphamide and aspirin (RACIN trial). This specimen was PBMCs, taken after low-dose radiotherapy plus immunotherapy. The receptors were gathered from a male donor with prostate cancer.

This clonotype was detected ten times or more. The chain carries TRBV5-5 and TRBJ2-1; the D is unclear. V lost 0 bases to trimming and J lost 7 bases, with 8 bases between them. Germline V gene sequence: CDR1 SGHKS, CDR2 YYEKEE (reference sequence). This CDR3 is 13 amino acids long. This chain's CDR3 is CASSLEFGNEQFF. CDR3 coding DNA: TGTGCCAGCAGCTTGGAGTTTGGGAATGAGCAGTTCTTC. The variable domain in full, with the rest retrieved from reference TRBV5-5 and TRBJ2-1, is DAGVTQSPTHLIKTRGQQVTLRCSPISGHKSVSWYQQVLGQGPQFIFQYYEKEERGRGNFPDRFSARQFPNYSSELNVNALLLGDSALYLCASSLEFGNEQFFGPGTRLTVL.

This clonotype was recorded many times. The genes are TRBV19 and TRBJ2-1; no firm D call. The CDR3 has 13 amino acids. CDR1 is LNHDA, CDR2 SQIVND, per germline (reference sequence). V lost 3 bases, J lost 7 bases, and 10 bases lay in between. CDR3 protein: CASSIPSSNEQFF. In nucleotides, the CDR3 is TGTGCCAGTAGTATTCCCTCCTCTAATGAGCAGTTCTTC.

By proportion, this clonotype is medium-sized. The chain uses TRBV5-5 and TRBJ2-1; 8 bases are shared with TRBD1. The trim removed 2 bases at V and 2 bases at J, leaving 3 bases unmatched. CDR3 length: 15 amino acids. The germline CDR1 and CDR2 sequences are SGHKS and YYEKEE (reference sequence). In DNA form, the CDR3 reads TGTGCCAGCAGCTTTCAGGGGGCCCCCTACAATGAGCAGTTCTTC. Translating it yields CASSFQGAPYNEQFF. Based on the CDR3 plus reference TRBV5-5 and TRBJ2-1, the full variable domain is DAGVTQSPTHLIKTRGQQVTLRCSPISGHKSVSWYQQVLGQGPQFIFQYYEKEERGRGNFPDRFSARQFPNYSSELNVNALLLGDSALYLCASSFQGAPYNEQFFGPGTRLTVL.